This TCR beta chain was recovered during a study of T cell clones after liver transplantation. Across the whole study: TCRbeta sequencing after a pre-transplant mixed lymphocyte reaction identified graft-donor-reactive clones, later tracked in post-transplant blood. Tolerance: complete withdrawal held at least one year, liver enzymes staying within twice normal.

J was trimmed by 4 bases and V by 4 bases; bases with no gene match: 15. CDR3 length: 17 amino acids. Germline V gene data show CDR1 as SGDLS and CDR2 as YYNGEE. Repertoires were generated with immunoSEQ multiplex PCR, while TCRdb's copy carries only in-frame clones and drops some. The sample contains roughly 67,000 clones, around 92% of which appear only once. The sequencing used CD4+ T cells from blood, collected 25 months after liver transplant. The chain is built from TRBV9 and TRBJ2-3; 7 nucleotides line up with TRBD2. The TCR sequence derives from a human patient who received a liver transplant. Some T cells may be graft donor cells. Here the CDR3 reads CASSRDPGREIPDTQYF. The CDR3 nucleotides read TGTGCCAGCAGCCGAGACCCAGGGCGGGAGATTCCAGATACGCAGTATTTT.